Described below is a single T cell receptor beta chain sequence and its context. V was clipped by 2 bases and J by 3 bases; unmatched bases: 3. Per germline, CDR1 SGHRS and CDR2 YFSETQ. The CDR3 totals 14 residues. The data were obtained in a study of CD8 T cells in Susac syndrome. The wider study: There were about six sequenced Susac syndrome patients with active disease and eight or nine in remission.

RNA, at roughly 0.45 to 1 ug, was reverse transcribed with random hexamers. Amplification of TCR beta CDR3 used immunoSEQ multiplex PCR across 54 Vbeta and 13 Jbeta. TCRdb reprocessed the immunoSEQ multiplex PCR reads with MiXCR, giving one entry per CDR3 protein. Of approximately 190,000 distinct CDR3 sequences in the sample, roughly 91% were seen once. The chain is built from TRBV5-1 and TRBJ2-7, with 9 bases identical to TRBD2. The sample was CD4+ T cells from PBMCs. The TCR originated in a human donor with Susac syndrome. CDR3 coding DNA: TGCGCCAGCAGCTTCGGACTAGCGAGCTACGAGCAGTACTTC. Translated: CASSFGLASYEQYF.